The entry that follows covers one T cell receptor beta chain sequence. Its antigen remains unknown. TEMRA cells were FACS-enriched, while CD8+ and CD4+ T cells were negatively isolated. RNA, at about 0.45 to 1 ug, was reverse transcribed with random hexamers. From the immunoSEQ multiplex PCR reads, TCRdb called clonotypes with MiXCR, one entry per CDR3 protein. The sample consists of 84,000 or so distinct CDR3 sequences, 85% to 95% of them appearing once. These data originate in a study of CD8 T cells in Susac syndrome. Per germline, CDR1 LGHDT and CDR2 YNNKEL (reference sequence). The CDR3 sequence is 13 residues long. Trimming removed 4 bases from V and 5 bases from J; junction bases left unmatched: 4. Study-wide results and limits: The study admitted that it had a relatively small number of individuals in its TCR sequencing and HLA analysis. Approximately 16 Susac-specific public clones were found in total CD8+ repertoires and five in CD8+ TEMRA repertoires. Maximal CD8+ clonal expansion in Susac was observed within TEMRA cells and among active patients.

The rearrangement joins TRBV3-1 to TRBJ2-7, with TRBD1 identical over 8 bases. The receptor was derived from a human donor with Susac syndrome. Sequenced material: CD8+ T cells from PBMCs. This CDR3 is CASSPGQDHEQYF. As DNA, the CDR3 is TGTGCCAGCAGCCCGGGACAGGACCACGAGCAGTACTTC.